The next 12 T cell receptor beta chains were all read from a single sample in a study of glioma-infiltrating T cells after dendritic cell vaccination. Sequenced by immunoSEQ multiplex PCR; TCRdb stores in-frame clones only, minus some. The table has about 92,000 clones, 85% to 90% seen once. Sequenced material: blood, taken before dendritic cell vaccination. The source is a human donor with glioblastoma.

The table lists this clone with a few counts. The chain has TRBV2 and TRBJ1-3; D gene uncertain. The germline V gene has CDR1 SNHLY and CDR2 FYNNEI. Trimming left V 0 bases short and J 0 bases short, with 12 bases between. This CDR3 comprises 17 residues. The CDR3 spells CASSEAPGRLSGNTIYF. CDR3 sequence (DNA): TGTGCCAGCAGTGAAGCACCCGGGAGACTCTCTGGAAACACCATATATTTT.

Comments on this clone: Germline is not matched at one junction end, which may reflect a read error. The CDR3 protein is CASNLARAGIPGELFF. The CDR3 DNA sequence: TGCGCCAGCAACTTGGCCCGCGCGGGTATACCCGGGGAGCTGTTTTTT. The V gene is TRBV5-1, the J gene TRBJ2-2, with D perhaps matching TRBD2 (5 bases). This CDR3 region has 16 residues. Per the germline V gene, CDR1 is SGHRS and CDR2 is YFSETQ. The entire variable domain, with the rest obtained from reference TRBV5-1 and TRBJ2-2, is as follows: KAGVTQTPRYLIKTRGQQVTLSCSPISGHRSVSWYQQTPGQGLQFLFEYFSETQRNKGNFPGRFSGRQFSNSRSEMNVSTLELGDSALYLCASNLARAGIPGELFFGEGSRLTVL.

The V call is TRBV9, the J call TRBJ2-5; D perhaps matches TRBD2 (6 bases). The CDR3 covers 14 residues. The germline V gene has CDR1 SGDLS and CDR2 YYNGEE. Between the trimmed V and J ends, which lost 0 bases and 7 bases, there was a span of 13 bases. The CDR3 DNA sequence: TGTGCCAGCAGCGTAGTGGAGGGGCGGGGGACCCAGTACTTC. It yields the protein CASSVVEGRGTQYF.

The chain links TRBV5-8 to TRBJ2-7; 8 bases map to TRBD1. The V segment lost 3 bases and the J segment 3 bases; nucleotides outside the gene matches: 8. Germline CDR1 and CDR2: SGHTS and YDEGEE. This CDR3 is built from 15 residues. CDR3 nucleotides: TGTGCCAGCAGCTCCCCCGGGACAGGCCTCTACGAGCAGTACTTC. This gives the protein CASSSPGTGLYEQYF.

The gene calls are TRBV4-1 and TRBJ2-3; a possible D gene is TRBD2 (7 bases). With 0 bases removed from V and 4 bases from J, the gap between germline ends came to 17 bases. CDR1 and CDR2 from the germline V gene are MGHRA and YSYEKL. The CDR3 extends over 17 amino acids. CDR3 nucleotide sequence: TGCGCCAGCAGCCAAGATGAAAAGGGGGGGAGGGCAGATACGCAGTATTTT. Translated, it gives CASSQDEKGGRADTQYF.

In this sample, this clone turned up once. The CDR3 spells CASSLDLGRSYNEQFF. CDR3 nucleotides: TGTGCCAGCAGCTTAGATCTGGGGAGATCCTACAATGAGCAGTTCTTC. The J gene is TRBJ2-1, the V gene TRBV7-9, with a tentative D call TRBD2 (5 bases). The CDR3 is made up of 16 amino acids. CDR1 and CDR2 from the germline V gene are SEHNR and FQNEAQ (reference sequence). The V and J ends lost 1 base and 1 base respectively, with 11 bases between them.

The V and J genes are TRBV10-3 and TRBJ2-2, with TRBD1 as a possible D gene (6 bases). Trimming removed 4 bases at V and 1 base at J, with 13 bases between. Germline lookup yields CDR1 ENHRY and CDR2 SYGVKD. The CDR3 is 16 residues long. The CDR3 sequence: CAISGVGQLNTGELFF. CDR3 DNA: TGTGCCATCAGTGGGGTGGGACAACTGAACACCGGGGAGCTGTTTTTT.

V and J are TRBV28 and TRBJ2-7; 9 bases agree with TRBD1. With V trimmed by 6 bases and J by 3 bases, 15 bases remained unmatched. This CDR3 is 17 amino acids long. The germline gives CDR1 MDHEN, CDR2 SYDVKM. The CDR3 protein is CASSPSPGTGSDYEQYF. CDR3 nucleotide sequence: TGTGCCAGCAGCCCATCACCTGGGACAGGGAGTGACTACGAGCAGTACTTC. The variable domain in full, completed from reference TRBV28 and TRBJ2-7, reads DVKVTQSSRYLVKRTGEKVFLECVQDMDHENMFWYRQDPGLGLRLIYFSYDVKMKEKGDIPEGYSVSREKKERFSLILESASTNQTSMYLCASSPSPGTGSDYEQYFGPGTRLTVT.

The gene calls are TRBV5-1 and TRBJ1-1, with 8 bases fitting TRBD1. Trimming took 6 bases from V and 4 from J; bases not matched to a gene: 8. CDR3 length equals 14 residues. Germline V CDR1 and CDR2: SGHRS, YFSETQ. The chain's CDR3 is CASTDITGGTEAFF. CDR3 nucleotide sequence: TGCGCCAGCACCGATATCACAGGGGGCACTGAAGCTTTCTTT.

The CDR3 is CASSLTSGGPYNEQFF. Written as DNA, the CDR3 is TGTGCCAGTAGCCTGACTAGCGGGGGTCCGTACAATGAGCAGTTCTTC. The V gene is TRBV19, the J gene TRBJ2-1; 12 bases fit TRBD2. The CDR3 extends over 16 amino acids. Germline-derived CDR1 and CDR2 are LNHDA and SQIVND (reference sequence). The V gene end was trimmed by 6 bases and the J gene end by 4 bases; junction bases not matched to a gene: 7.

This rearrangement joins TRBV9 to TRBJ2-1; D unclear. The CDR3 totals 14 residues. Germline CDR1 is SGDLS and CDR2 is YYNGEE. The ends were cut back, 3 bases at V and 4 bases at J, with 11 bases in the middle. The DNA for the CDR3 is TGTGCCAGCAGCGCTACTAATACTTACAATGAGCAGTTCTTC. This translates into CASSATNTYNEQFF.

The chain is built from TRBV19 and TRBJ2-1; 11 bases align to TRBD2. Trimming cost V 11 bases and J 9 bases; bases outside gene matches: 12. Germline-derived CDR1 and CDR2 are LNHDA and SQIVND (reference sequence). The CDR3 has 14 amino acids. In DNA form, the CDR3 reads TGTGCCTCCCAGGGTTTAGCGGGGGGGGCTGAGCAGTTCTTC. Amino acid sequence: CASQGLAGGAEQFF. Full variable domain (rest looked up from reference TRBV19 and TRBJ2-1): DGGITQSPKYLFRKEGQNVTLSCEQNLNHDAMYWYRQDPGQGLRLIYYSQIVNDFQKGDIAEGYSVSREKKESFPLTVTSAQKNPTAFYLCASQGLAGGAEQFFGPGTRLTVL.